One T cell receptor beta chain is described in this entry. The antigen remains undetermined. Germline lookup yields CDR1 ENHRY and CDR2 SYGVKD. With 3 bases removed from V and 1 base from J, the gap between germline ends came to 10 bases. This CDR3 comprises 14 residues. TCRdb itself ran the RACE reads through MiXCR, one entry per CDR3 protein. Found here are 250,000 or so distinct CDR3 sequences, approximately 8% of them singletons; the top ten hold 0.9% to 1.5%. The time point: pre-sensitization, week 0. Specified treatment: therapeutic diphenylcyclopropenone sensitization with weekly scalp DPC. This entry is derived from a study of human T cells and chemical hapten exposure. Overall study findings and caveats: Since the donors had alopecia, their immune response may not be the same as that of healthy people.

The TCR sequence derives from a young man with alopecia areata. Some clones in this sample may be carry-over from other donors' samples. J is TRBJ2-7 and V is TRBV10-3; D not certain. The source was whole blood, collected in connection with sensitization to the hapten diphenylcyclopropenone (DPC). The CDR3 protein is CAISDPAGSYEQYF. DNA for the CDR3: TGTGCCATCAGTGACCCGGCCGGATCCTACGAGCAGTACTTC.